The clone carrying this T cell receptor beta chain was observed once. The data derive from a study of blood T cell repertoires in COVID-19. Generated by immunoSEQ multiplex PCR, the TCRdb table keeps only in-frame clones and is missing some. This repertoire shows about 190,000 clones, roughly 80% found once; its top ten account for approximately 15%. Germline values: CDR1 MNHEY, CDR2 SVGEGT. The CDR3 runs to 15 residues. V shed 6 bases, J shed 3 bases, and the junction held 5 bases outside the gene matches. The sample taken for sequencing was peripheral blood. The chain couples TRBV6-2 or TRBV6-3 to TRBJ2-2, with 9 bases identical to TRBD1. The receptor was derived from a man aged 45-65 years who had recovered from COVID-19. The CDR3 nucleotides are TGTGCCAGCAGGTACAGGGGGCTAGACACCGGGGAGCTGTTTTTT. Translated, it gives CASRYRGLDTGELFF.